This entry is about one T cell receptor beta chain. Exposed enrollees had met someone with a PCR-confirmed or clinician-diagnosed COVID-19 case at some point within the 2 weeks before study entry. The data belong to a study of blood T cell repertoires in COVID-19. At the level of the study: The samples span acute and convalescent COVID-19 from the United States, Italy and Spain. T cells, B-cell-depleted T cells, or PBMCs provided the cDNA or gDNA that served as material.

Per the original methods: Amplification from reference gene primers served as the basis for estimated nucleated cell counts. Some clones are missing from TCRdb's copy, which holds only in-frame ones; the method was immunoSEQ multiplex PCR. V and J calls and clone size are as listed in that table; D and trimming were resolved from the DNA. This sample yields almost 350,000 clones, of which about nine tenths are seen a single time; around 0.92% belongs to the top ten. Germline V gives CDR1 SGHAT, CDR2 FQNNGV. V lost 5 bases to trimming and J lost 5 bases, with 18 bases between them. The CDR3 runs to 15 residues.

This TCR came from a woman under 40 who had been exposed to COVID-19. The specimen was PBMCs or T cells enriched from blood (not recorded which). This chain joins TRBV11-2 and TRBJ2-5; a weak D match, TRBD2 (7 bases). The CDR3 sequence is CASSREQGAGETQYF. CDR3 sequence (DNA): TGTGCCAGCAGCCGAGAACAGGGAGCGGGGGAGACCCAGTACTTC.